These 30 T cell receptor beta chains were sequenced from one sample in a study of blood T cell repertoires in COVID-19. Profiling relied on immunoSEQ multiplex PCR, and the TCRdb table lists in-frame clones only, not all of them. Of some 170,000 clones in the sample, more than 75% are singletons; the top ten hold roughly 8.7%. Sequencing was carried out using peripheral blood. The receptors shown here come from a woman in her forties or fifties with active or convalescent COVID-19.

The chain links TRBV19 to TRBJ1-1; 9 nucleotides agree with TRBD1. With 4 bases clipped from V and 4 bases from J, the junction kept 7 bases outside the gene matches. The CDR3 is 15 residues long. Germline V gene sequence: CDR1 LNHDA, CDR2 SQIVND (reference sequence). The chain's CDR3 is CASSTRTGAGTEAFF. As DNA, the CDR3 is TGTGCCAGTAGTACCCGGACAGGGGCAGGCACTGAAGCTTTCTTT.

For the CDR3, the DNA is TGTGCCAGCAGCTTAGGACAGCTAACTAGCACAGATACGCAGTATTTT. This codes for CASSLGQLTSTDTQYF. The chain combines TRBV7-3 with TRBJ2-3, with D possibly being TRBD1 (6 bases). Trimming stripped 2 bases from V and 0 bases from J, with 12 bases between. The CDR3 is 16 amino acids. Germline CDR1 is SGHTA and CDR2 is FQGTGA. Full variable domain (missing parts from reference TRBV7-3 and TRBJ2-3): GAGVSQTPSNKVTEKGKYVELRCDPISGHTALYWYRQSLGQGPEFLIYFQGTGAADDSGLPNDRFFAVRPEGSVSTLKIQRTERGDSAVYLCASSLGQLTSTDTQYFGPGTRLTVL.

The chain recombines TRBV5-6 with TRBJ1-1; 9 positions match TRBD1. Germline V lookup: CDR1 SGHDT, CDR2 YYEEEE. The trim removed 1 base at V and 3 bases at J, leaving 4 bases unmatched. The CDR3 sequence is 15 residues long. CDR3 bases: TGTGCCAGCAGCTTGTTGGGACAGGGCGACACTGAAGCTTTCTTT. Amino acid sequence: CASSLLGQGDTEAFF.

The rearrangement uses TRBV29-1 and TRBJ2-7, with 9 nucleotides matching TRBD1. The CDR3 runs 18 residues. Germline V gives CDR1 SQVTM, CDR2 ANQGSEA. V lost 4 bases, J lost 4 bases, and 20 bases stayed unmatched. The CDR3 spells CSVGAAGNRGHNLYEQYF. The DNA for the CDR3 is TGCAGCGTTGGAGCAGCGGGAAACAGGGGGCACAACCTTTACGAGCAGTACTTC.

The rearrangement joins TRBV6-2 or TRBV6-3 to TRBJ2-2; the D is unclear. The CDR3 spans 14 residues. CDR1 is MNHEY, CDR2 SVGEGT, per germline. The V gene lost 0 bases and the J gene lost 5 bases, with 7 bases spanning the gap. In DNA form, the CDR3 reads TGTGCCAGCAGTTACTCGATTAGTACCGGGGAGCTGTTTTTT. Protein: CASSYSISTGELFF.

This clone occurred once. This chain links TRBV9 with TRBJ2-5; 9 bases agree with TRBD2. The CDR3 consists of 17 residues. With 1 base clipped from V and 3 bases from J, the junction kept 10 bases outside the gene matches. Per germline, CDR1 SGDLS and CDR2 YYNGEE. The CDR3 DNA sequence: TGTGCCAGCAGCGTAAGGGCTTCCGCTAGCGGGGAAGAGACCCAGTACTTC. Its translation: CASSVRASASGEETQYF.

CDR3 nucleotides: TGTGCCAGCAGCGTAGCGGGGGTGCGAGAGACCCAGTACTTC. Protein: CASSVAGVRETQYF. J is TRBJ2-5 and V is TRBV9; D is perhaps TRBD2 (6 bases). Deletions cut 0 bases from V and 4 bases from J, with 10 bases between. The germline V gene has CDR1 SGDLS and CDR2 YYNGEE. The CDR3 extends over 14 amino acids.

This clone has just one count. This chain uses TRBV13 with TRBJ1-2; D might be TRBD1 (6 bases). The CDR3 contains 14 residues. The ends were cut back, 1 base at V and 2 bases at J, with 8 bases in the middle. Germline values: CDR1 PRHDT, CDR2 FYEKMQ (reference sequence). The CDR3: CASSLDRENYGYTF. CDR3 DNA: TGTGCCAGCAGCTTAGACAGGGAGAACTATGGCTACACCTTC.

The CDR3, as DNA: TGTGCCAGCAGCCTTGGGACAGATAATTCACCCCTCCACTTT. This gives the protein CASSLGTDNSPLHF. This chain uses TRBV7-9 with TRBJ1-6, with TRBD1 matching 7 bases. Germline-derived CDR1 and CDR2 are SEHNR and FQNEAQ (reference sequence). Trimming took 5 bases from V and 5 from J; bases not matched to a gene: 3. The CDR3 sequence is 14 residues long.

A remark on this clone: No DNA is shown, since the ends of the CDR3 on it are uncertain; the CDR3 is the one TCRdb lists. The CDR3 here is CVRSVAGGSQPQHF. The chain joins TRBV7-5 to TRBJ1-5; the table assigns TRBD1, which was not confirmed against the DNA. TRBV7-5 is shown as a pseudogene. The CDR3 has 14 residues if both end residues are counted.

The sample holds one count of this clone. This chain joins TRBV3-1 (or the pseudogene TRBV3-2) and TRBJ1-1; D gene uncertain. The ends were cut back, 4 bases at V and 4 bases at J, with 7 bases in the middle. This CDR3 is 12 amino acids long. Germline V gene data show CDR1 as LGHDT and CDR2 as YNNKEL (reference sequence). CDR3 region: CASSPSRTEAFF. CDR3 coding DNA: TGTGCCAGCAGCCCCTCGCGCACTGAAGCTTTCTTT.

The chain uses TRBV11-3 and TRBJ1-1, with D possibly being TRBD1 (5 bases). Germline lookup yields CDR1 SGHNT and CDR2 YENEEA. V was shortened by 5 bases and J by 5 bases, with 15 bases between the two germline ends. The CDR3 extends over 14 amino acids. CDR3 nucleotides: TGTGCCAGCAGCCAAGGGCAGGGTTGGACTGAAGCTTTCTTT. It specifies CASSQGQGWTEAFF. The entire variable domain, with the rest obtained from reference TRBV11-3 and TRBJ1-1, is as follows: EAGVVQSPRYKIIEKKQPVAFWCNPISGHNTLYWYLQNLGQGPELLIRYENEEAVDDSQLPKDRFSAERLKGVDSTLKIQPAELGDSAVYLCASSQGQGWTEAFFGQGTRLTVV.

This chain uses TRBV2 with TRBJ1-3; TRBD1 matches at 7 bases. The germline V gene encodes CDR1 SNHLY and CDR2 FYNNEI. This CDR3 has 14 amino acids. V shed 10 bases and J 6 bases; nucleotides not matched to a gene: 12. As DNA, the CDR3 is TGTGCCACCCAACGACAGGGAAAACAAAACACCATATATTTT. It is translated as CATQRQGKQNTIYF.

V is TRBV5-1 and J is TRBJ1-5; D perhaps matches TRBD1 (6 bases). CDR3 size: 14 residues. Germline V CDR1 and CDR2: SGHRS, YFSETQ. V was shortened by 4 bases and J by 5 bases, with 13 bases between the two germline ends. The CDR3: CASSLGGQDQPQHF. Written as DNA, the CDR3 is TGCGCCAGCAGCCTCGGGGGGCAGGATCAGCCCCAGCATTTT. The variable domain in full, completed from reference TRBV5-1 and TRBJ1-5, reads KAGVTQTPRYLIKTRGQQVTLSCSPISGHRSVSWYQQTPGQGLQFLFEYFSETQRNKGNFPGRFSGRQFSNSRSEMNVSTLELGDSALYLCASSLGGQDQPQHFGDGTRLSIL.

This chain joins TRBV24-1 and TRBJ2-5; no definite D call. CDR3 size: 15 residues. The germline V gene has CDR1 KGHDR and CDR2 SFDVKD. V shed 8 bases and J shed 2 bases, with 17 bases lying between them. The CDR3 is CATIPTVSTQETQYF. CDR3 in DNA: TGTGCCACCATCCCCACGGTGAGTACTCAAGAGACCCAGTACTTC.

The CDR3 reads CASALGQGAPYEQYF. CDR3 nucleotides: TGCGCCAGCGCCTTGGGACAGGGGGCTCCCTACGAGCAGTACTTC. The V call is TRBV5-1, the J call TRBJ2-7; 12 bases align to TRBD1. Per germline, CDR1 SGHRS and CDR2 YFSETQ. This CDR3 has 15 amino acids. The J segment lost 2 bases and the V segment lost 7 bases, leaving 7 bases of the junction unmatched.

The chain combines TRBV6-1 with TRBJ1-5; 9 nucleotides match TRBD1. Germline-derived CDR1 and CDR2 are MNHNS and SASEGT. The CDR3 extends over 17 amino acids. The V gene end was trimmed by 0 bases and the J gene end by 0 bases; junction bases not matched to a gene: 3. CDR3 DNA sequence: TGTGCCAGCAGTGAAGCACGGACAGGGGTTAGCAATCAGCCCCAGCATTTT. Translation: CASSEARTGVSNQPQHF.

This clone turned up a few times. This chain connects TRBV7-2 to TRBJ1-6, with D possibly TRBD1 on 6 matching bases. In germline, CDR1 is SGHTA, CDR2 FQGNSA. The CDR3 length is 15 residues. The ends were cut back, 5 bases at V and 9 bases at J, with 17 bases in the middle. CDR3 in amino acids: CASSRGGTGASPLHF. The DNA for the CDR3 is TGTGCCAGCAGCAGGGGGGGGACGGGGGCTTCACCCCTCCACTTT. The whole variable domain, remainder taken from reference TRBV7-2 and TRBJ1-6, is GAGVSQSPSNKVTEKGKDVELRCDPISGHTALYWYRQSLGQGLEFLIYFQGNSAPDKSGLPSDRFSAERTGGSVSTLTIQRTQQEDSAVYLCASSRGGTGASPLHFGNGTRLTVT.

The chain links TRBV11-2 to TRBJ1-1, with D possibly TRBD1 on 5 matching bases. The CDR3 consists of 14 residues. CDR1 SGHAT and CDR2 FQNNGV come from the germline V gene. With 2 bases removed from V and 4 bases from J, the gap between germline ends came to 11 bases. The CDR3: CASSLKWGGTEAFF. The CDR3, as DNA: TGTGCCAGCAGCTTAAAGTGGGGCGGCACTGAAGCTTTCTTT.

The rearrangement joins TRBV4-2 to TRBJ1-1; 8 bases align to TRBD1. The CDR3 contains 16 residues. J lost 1 base, V lost 4 bases, and 8 bases had no gene match. In germline, CDR1 is LGHNA, CDR2 YNFKEQ. The CDR3 coding sequence is TGTGCCAGCAGCCGCCCGATCGACAGGGGGAACACTGAAGCTTTCTTT. Translated, it gives CASSRPIDRGNTEAFF.

The rearrangement joins TRBV2 to TRBJ1-3; 7 bases agree with TRBD1. Germline V gene data show CDR1 as SNHLY and CDR2 as FYNNEI. J was trimmed by 0 bases and V by 6 bases; bases with no gene match: 5. The CDR3 is 15 residues long. The CDR3 DNA sequence: TGTGCCAGCAGAACAGGGGACCACTCTGGAAACACCATATATTTT. This codes for CASRTGDHSGNTIYF.

V is TRBV10-1 and J is TRBJ2-7, with TRBD1 identical over 12 bases. This CDR3 region has 15 residues. Trimming at V came to 4 bases and at J to 7 bases, leaving 8 bases not matched to a gene. Germline CDR1 is WNHNN and CDR2 is SYGVQD (reference sequence). The CDR3 is CASSAPGQGAEEQYF. CDR3 DNA: TGCGCCAGCAGTGCCCCGGGACAGGGGGCTGAGGAGCAGTACTTC.

The CDR3 DNA follows: TGTGCCTGGAGTCGGGGGATCGGCTATGGCTACACCTTC. Protein sequence: CAWSRGIGYGYTF. V gene TRBV30 combines with J gene TRBJ1-2, with a tentative D call TRBD1 (5 bases). The length of the CDR3 is 13 residues. Germline CDR1 is GTSNPN and CDR2 is SVGIG (reference sequence). V lost 2 bases to trimming and J lost 4 bases, with 11 bases between them.

CDR3 bases: TGCGCCAGCAACTACGAAGGGGGTTCTTTCTTT. Translating it yields CASNYEGGSFF. The rearrangement links TRBV5-1 to TRBJ1-1; maybe TRBD1 (6 bases). The CDR3 extends over 11 amino acids. The germline V and J ends were trimmed by 6 bases and 12 bases, with 15 bases remaining between them. Per germline, CDR1 SGHRS and CDR2 YFSETQ.

This sequence joins TRBV5-4 and TRBJ2-5; no definite D call. Trimming took 0 bases from V and 4 from J, leaving 7 bases between them. CDR1 is SGHNT, CDR2 YYREEE, per germline (reference sequence). The CDR3 is made up of 13 amino acids. CDR3 nucleotide sequence: TGTGCCAGCAGCTTGGAGTCGGGAGAGACCCAGTACTTC. Translation gives CASSLESGETQYF.

The chain couples TRBV30 to TRBJ1-1; 8 bases match TRBD1. Germline V lookup: CDR1 GTSNPN, CDR2 SVGIG (reference sequence). This CDR3 contains 16 residues. Unmatched junction bases numbered 7, after V lost 0 bases and J lost 1 base. CDR3 protein: CAWSVPGTGTNTEAFF. The CDR3 nucleotides read TGTGCCTGGAGTGTACCAGGGACAGGAACGAACACTGAAGCTTTCTTT.

This chain uses TRBV30 with TRBJ2-1; D ambiguous. Between the trimmed V and J ends, which lost 1 base and 4 bases, there was a span of 5 bases. The CDR3 is made up of 12 amino acids. Germline V gene sequence: CDR1 GTSNPN, CDR2 SVGIG (reference sequence). CDR3 bases: TGTGCCTGGAGTGCGAGTTACAATGAGCAGTTCTTC. Translated: CAWSASYNEQFF.

This chain uses TRBV7-2 with TRBJ1-1; 10 nucleotides match TRBD1. Germline loops: CDR1 SGHTA, CDR2 FQGNSA. J gave up 2 bases and V 4 bases, and 7 bases lay outside the gene matches. CDR3 length equals 16 residues. In DNA form, the CDR3 reads TGTGCCAGCAGCTGGGGACAGGGGATATATAACACTGAAGCTTTCTTT. Protein: CASSWGQGIYNTEAFF.

In this sample, this clone turned up a few times. The CDR3 loop is CASSLNDRDSSPLHF. As DNA, the CDR3 is TGTGCCAGCAGCCTCAACGACAGGGACTCGTCACCCCTCCACTTT. V gene TRBV7-3 combines with J gene TRBJ1-6; 7 bases map to TRBD1. The CDR3 runs 15 residues. Trimming at V came to 5 bases and at J to 10 bases, leaving 11 bases not matched to a gene. Germline values: CDR1 SGHTA, CDR2 FQGTGA. Supplemented by reference TRBV7-3 and TRBJ1-6, the full variable domain reads GAGVSQTPSNKVTEKGKYVELRCDPISGHTALYWYRQSLGQGPEFLIYFQGTGAADDSGLPNDRFFAVRPEGSVSTLKIQRTERGDSAVYLCASSLNDRDSSPLHFGNGTRLTVT.

V and J are TRBV15 and TRBJ1-2; weak D call: TRBD1 (6 bases). Trimming left V 0 bases short and J 7 bases short, with 15 bases between. The CDR3 totals 15 residues. In germline, CDR1 is LNHNV, CDR2 YYDKDF (reference sequence). The chain's CDR3 is CATSRDRAGEGGYTF. The CDR3, as DNA: TGTGCCACCAGCAGAGATCGGGCAGGGGAAGGTGGCTACACCTTC.